Reported below is one T cell receptor (beta chain). These data belong to a study of cytomegalovirus exposure and HLA in healthy donors. Across the study: HLA-typed donors contributed about 85 million unique TCRs, which were held in an early data release.

The PCR ran on 60 Vbeta and 13 Jbeta primers. In the study's own analysis: Later analysis identified tens of millions of unique TCR beta chains, about 12 million shared. Libraries were prepared by immunoSEQ multiplex PCR; TCRdb keeps only in-frame clonotypes and omits some of them. The V and J calls and clone size are taken from that table; D and trimming were inferred from the DNA. In the table there are 65,000 to 100,000 clones, approximately 82% of which are singletons. The source material was PBMCs. The receptor's source is a man aged 40-49 years in good health and CMV-seronegative.

CDR3 DNA sequence: TGCGCCAGCAGCCAAGAAGGGACAGGGGTCGGCGAGCAGTACTTC. It translates to CASSQEGTGVGEQYF. The chain couples TRBV4-1 to TRBJ2-7; 10 positions match TRBD1. Looked up from germline, CDR1 is MGHRA and CDR2 is YSYEKL. The CDR3 has 15 residues. V was pared by 0 bases and J by 6 bases, with 5 bases of the junction left unmatched.